This T cell receptor beta chain originates from a study of control samples from healthy donors and cancer patients. Profiling relied on immunoSEQ multiplex PCR, and the TCRdb table lists in-frame clones only, not all of them. The repertoire includes approximately 98,000 clones, approximately 82% of them detected once, and roughly 6.5% sits in the top ten. V was clipped by 2 bases and J by 0 bases; unmatched bases: 3. The CDR3 totals 15 residues. From germline, CDR1 is GTSNPN and CDR2 SVGIG (reference sequence). The TCR originated in a man in his late teens or twenties in good health. This chain joins TRBV30 and TRBJ1-5; 8 bases align to TRBD1. Sequenced: blood. DNA of the CDR3: TGTGCCTGGAGTCACAGGGGGGCTAGCAATCAGCCCCAGCATTTT. Translated: CAWSHRGASNQPQHF.